The 9 T cell receptor beta chains given below trace back to one sample, sequenced in a study of T cells in Graves' hyperthyroidism and ophthalmopathy. RNA transcripts yielded amplified TCR beta CDR3 regions. Carried out on the TCR CDR3, a first-round RT-PCR used the HTBI primer set. One entry per CDR3 protein results from TCRdb running MiXCR on the multiplex PCR reads. The table shows 550,000 to 600,000 distinct CDR3 sequences, with 14% occurring only once. Source material: blood. The receptor set was obtained from a woman under 30 with Graves' ophthalmopathy.

On this clonotype itself: Just one base apart from a much larger clone, this may be a read error. The chain uses TRBV9 and TRBJ2-5, with D hard to call. The germline gives CDR1 SGDLS, CDR2 YYNGEE. The CDR3 spans 13 residues. The ends were cut back, 2 bases at V and 4 bases at J, with 9 bases in the middle. The CDR3 sequence is CASSVGAAETQYF. The CDR3, as DNA: TGTGCCAGCAGCGTCGGAGCCGCAGAGACCCAGTACTTC.

The V call is TRBV3-1, the J call TRBJ2-7; TRBD1 matches 8 bases. The CDR3 is 15 amino acids. Germline V gene lookup returns CDR1 LGHDT and CDR2 YNNKEL (reference sequence). V lost 5 bases and J lost 3; bases outside the gene matches: 9. The CDR3 DNA reads as TGTGCCAGCAGCTTCGGGACAGGTAGTTACTACGAGCAGTACTTC. Its translation: CASSFGTGSYYEQYF.

This clonotype was recorded many times. The chain employs TRBV27 and TRBJ1-2; TRBD1 is a possible D gene (6 bases). This CDR3 has 13 amino acids. V shed 6 bases and J shed 7 bases, with 15 bases lying between them. The germline CDR1 and CDR2 sequences are MNHEY and SMNVEV (reference sequence). The CDR3 region has the DNA TGTGCCAGCAGAGGAACAGGGCGAGGTGGCTACACCTTC. Translated, it gives CASRGTGRGGYTF.

The chain joins TRBV11-3 to TRBJ2-5; TRBD1 aligns across 9 bases. The CDR3 loop spans 14 amino acids. V trimming: 5 bases; J trimming: 5 bases; junction bases outside the gene matches: 6. Germline V gives CDR1 SGHNT, CDR2 YENEEA. DNA for the CDR3: TGTGCCAGCAGCCGAAGGACAGGGGATGAGACCCAGTACTTC. It codes for CASSRRTGDETQYF. The full variable domain, with the rest looked up from reference TRBV11-3 and TRBJ2-5, is EAGVVQSPRYKIIEKKQPVAFWCNPISGHNTLYWYLQNLGQGPELLIRYENEEAVDDSQLPKDRFSAERLKGVDSTLKIQPAELGDSAVYLCASSRRTGDETQYFGPGTRLLVL.

This clonotype showed up many times. The chain couples TRBV29-1 to TRBJ2-7; the D gene is possibly TRBD1 (6 bases). V lost 6 bases, J lost 5 bases, and 20 bases lay in between. The CDR3 extends over 14 amino acids. Germline V gives CDR1 SQVTM, CDR2 ANQGSEA. Here the CDR3 DNA reads TGCAGCGTCCAGGACGGGACACCTTGGAACGAGCAGTACTTC. This gives the protein CSVQDGTPWNEQYF.

The table lists this clonotype with many counts. V and J are TRBV20-1 and TRBJ2-1, with TRBD1 matching 7 bases. V lost 1 base, J lost 4 bases, and 10 bases stayed unmatched. Germline assignment: CDR1 DFQATT and CDR2 SNEGSKA (reference sequence). The CDR3 has 16 residues. This chain's CDR3 is CSARGRQGRIYNEQFF. The CDR3 DNA follows: TGCAGTGCTAGAGGGAGACAGGGCCGGATTTACAATGAGCAGTTCTTC.

V and J are TRBV5-5 and TRBJ2-2, with D maybe TRBD1 (5 bases). From germline, CDR1 is SGHKS and CDR2 YYEKEE (reference sequence). The V and J ends lost 0 bases and 3 bases respectively, with 9 bases between them. The CDR3 runs 15 residues. The CDR3 reads CASSLVQDYTGELFF. The CDR3 DNA reads as TGTGCCAGCAGCTTGGTACAGGATTACACCGGGGAGCTGTTTTTT.

The table lists this clonotype with a few counts. This chain joins TRBV12-3 or TRBV12-4 and TRBJ1-2; D remains ambiguous. Trimming pared 5 bases from V and 5 bases from J, leaving 15 bases between. The CDR3 has 14 amino acids. The CDR3 here is CASSPGKGIYGYTF. CDR3 nucleotides: TGTGCCAGCAGTCCCGGAAAAGGAATATATGGCTACACCTTC.

At least ten counts were recorded for this clonotype. The rearrangement uses TRBV3-1 and TRBJ2-7, with D perhaps TRBD1 (6 bases). The CDR3 length is 16 residues. The V end lost 1 base, the J end lost 2 bases, and 15 bases lay between the germline ends. Germline V gene lookup returns CDR1 LGHDT and CDR2 YNNKEL (reference sequence). DNA for the CDR3: TGTGCCAGCAGCCAAGTTGGGGGCGGAGCGACCTACGAGCAGTACTTC. Translating gives CASSQVGGGATYEQYF.